One sample yielded the 8 T cell receptor beta chains listed below, sequenced in a study of blood T cell repertoires in COVID-19. TCRdb's copy holds only in-frame clones and misses some; the assay was immunoSEQ multiplex PCR. The sample holds tens of thousands of clones, roughly 80% seen once. The sequenced sample consisted of peripheral blood. Receptors were obtained from a man between 65 and 80 years old with acute or convalescent COVID-19.

The rearrangement links TRBV5-1 to TRBJ1-1; unclear D gene. CDR1 is SGHRS and CDR2 is YFSETQ in the germline V gene. The CDR3 runs 16 residues. Trimming cost V 0 bases and J 0 bases, with 12 bases left between them. The CDR3 is CASSLGGRWVNTEAFF. Written as DNA, the CDR3 is TGCGCCAGCAGCTTGGGAGGAAGGTGGGTGAACACTGAAGCTTTCTTT. The whole variable domain, filled in from reference TRBV5-1 and TRBJ1-1, reads KAGVTQTPRYLIKTRGQQVTLSCSPISGHRSVSWYQQTPGQGLQFLFEYFSETQRNKGNFPGRFSGRQFSNSRSEMNVSTLELGDSALYLCASSLGGRWVNTEAFFGQGTRLTVV.

The chain joins TRBV5-1 to TRBJ2-5, with D possibly matching TRBD1 (6 bases). This CDR3 is 13 amino acids long. CDR1 SGHRS and CDR2 YFSETQ come from the germline V gene. Trimming pared 3 bases from V and 5 bases from J, leaving 11 bases between. CDR3 nucleotides: TGCGCCAGCAGCTGGACAGCCCAGGAGACCCAGTACTTC. Protein sequence: CASSWTAQETQYF.

The chain is built from TRBV7-8 and TRBJ1-6, with 7 bases that match TRBD1. The V gene's germline CDR1 is SGHVS and CDR2 FQNEAQ. The CDR3 covers 15 residues. V lost 1 base, J lost 6 bases, and 3 bases stayed unmatched. CDR3 protein: CASSLGTGTNSPLHF. CDR3 DNA sequence: TGTGCCAGCAGCTTAGGGACAGGAACTAATTCACCCCTCCACTTT.

V is TRBV19 and J is TRBJ2-2; D not certain. Trimming cost V 2 bases and J 5 bases, with 6 bases left between them. Germline V lookup: CDR1 LNHDA, CDR2 SQIVND (reference sequence). The CDR3 length is 13 residues. The chain's CDR3 is CASSITYTGELFF. The DNA of the CDR3 is TGTGCCAGTAGTATAACCTATACCGGGGAGCTGTTTTTT.

CDR3 sequence reads: CASSQQGFTYNEQFF. The CDR3 coding sequence is TGTGCCAGCAGTCAACAGGGGTTTACCTACAATGAGCAGTTCTTC. The chain employs TRBV7-3 and TRBJ2-1; 7 bases match TRBD1. J lost 2 bases, V lost 6 bases, and 7 bases had no gene match. The CDR3 has 15 amino acids. In germline, CDR1 is SGHTA, CDR2 FQGTGA.

This clone has a single count. The chain joins TRBV23-1 to TRBJ2-7; a possible D gene is TRBD1 (6 bases). TRBV23-1 is identified as an open reading frame with a role that is uncertain. Trimming stripped 0 bases from V and 0 bases from J, with 15 bases between. The length of the CDR3 is 17 residues. CDR3 region: CASSQSEHGGGSYEQYF. The CDR3 nucleotides read TGCGCCAGCAGTCAATCGGAGCATGGGGGCGGCTCCTACGAGCAGTACTTC.

The V and J genes are TRBV6-1 and TRBJ2-7, with D uncertain. V lost 0 bases to trimming and J lost 7 bases, with 4 bases between them. CDR1 and CDR2 (germline): MNHNS, SASEGT. The CDR3 sequence is 11 residues long. DNA for the CDR3: TGTGCCAGCAGTGAAGCGCGGGAGCAGTACTTC. Translation gives CASSEAREQYF.

This chain uses TRBV10-1 with TRBJ2-2; no clear D. V lost 3 bases and J lost 5, with 4 bases in between. The germline gives CDR1 WNHNN, CDR2 SYGVQD (reference sequence). There are 12 residues in the CDR3. The CDR3 sequence is CASSDLTGELFF. The CDR3 bases are TGCGCCAGCAGTGATTTAACCGGGGAGCTGTTTTTT.